Following are 28 T cell receptor beta chains from one sample sequenced in a study of T cell repertoires in cytomegalovirus infection. The antigens for these receptors are not known. One entry per CDR3 protein, called by TCRdb with MiXCR from the reads. This sample carries roughly 180,000 distinct CDR3 sequences, less than 25% of them seen once, and the ten largest clones take 25%. Sample: CD8+ T cells from cultured PBMCs, taken from culture after CMV antigen stimulation. The receptors were gathered from a human donor in good health (CMV status not recorded). Some clones in this sample may be carry-over from other donors' samples.

This clonotype was counted only a few times. V usage is TRBV9 and J usage is TRBJ2-3; D possibly uses TRBD1 or TRBD2 (6 bases each). The CDR3 is 16 amino acids. V lost 3 bases and J 0 bases, leaving 14 bases between the germline ends. Germline CDR1 and CDR2: SGDLS and YYNGEE. In DNA, the CDR3 is TGTGCCAGCAGCGAGATGGGGGGACACAGCACAGATACGCAGTATTTT. Protein: CASSEMGGHSTDTQYF.

This chain connects TRBV12-3 or TRBV12-4 to TRBJ1-2, with D maybe TRBD1 (5 bases). The CDR3 length is 16 residues. V was clipped by 2 bases and J by 8 bases, with 21 bases between them. In DNA, the CDR3 is TGTGCCAGCAGTTTACAGGGCCGACTCGACCAAAGAGGCTACACCTTC. Protein sequence: CASSLQGRLDQRGYTF.

J is TRBJ1-2 and V is TRBV10-3; 8 bases are shared with TRBD1. Germline-derived CDR1 and CDR2 are ENHRY and SYGVKD. Unmatched junction bases numbered 16, after V lost 10 bases and J lost 3 bases. The CDR3 spans 16 residues. CDR3 in amino acids: CATHRGVLRSDYGYTF. The CDR3 DNA reads TGTGCCACCCACAGGGGGGTTTTAAGGTCGGACTATGGCTACACCTTC.

The chain links TRBV5-1 to TRBJ1-6, with D unresolved. The CDR3 has 16 amino acids. V was clipped by 0 bases and J by 7 bases, with 14 bases between them. Germline values: CDR1 SGHRS, CDR2 YFSETQ. The CDR3 spells CASSLGGGKSNSPLHF. The CDR3 coding sequence is TGCGCCAGCAGCTTGGGTGGAGGGAAGTCCAATTCACCCCTCCACTTT.

This clonotype has only a few counts. This rearrangement joins TRBV12-3 or TRBV12-4 to TRBJ1-1; 7 nucleotides match TRBD1. CDR3 length equals 17 residues. Germline trimming cut 5 bases from V and 3 bases from J; bases unmatched to any gene: 15. Written as DNA, the CDR3 is TGTGCCAGCAGTAAGAGGGACAGTCGAAGCTTTCACACTGAAGCTTTCTTT. Its protein is CASSKRDSRSFHTEAFF.

The chain couples TRBV2 to TRBJ1-2; D perhaps matches TRBD1 (6 bases). The CDR3 has 12 residues. CDR1 SNHLY and CDR2 FYNNEI come from the germline V gene. V was cut by 7 bases and J by 6 bases, with 12 bases left in between. The DNA of the CDR3 is TGTGCCAGCACCCAAGGGGGGGATGGCTACACCTTC. Amino acid sequence: CASTQGGDGYTF.

The chain joins TRBV4-1 to TRBJ1-2; 9 bases are a match to TRBD1. The junction had 8 bases not matched to a gene; V was cut back by 5 bases and J by 4 bases. Germline loops: CDR1 MGHRA, CDR2 YSYEKL. The CDR3 is 15 amino acids. The CDR3 protein is CASSYRQGEVYGYTF. CDR3 coding DNA: TGCGCCAGCAGCTATCGACAGGGGGAGGTCTATGGCTACACCTTC.

This clonotype was observed a handful of times. The chain recombines TRBV7-2 with TRBJ2-7, with TRBD1 identical over 8 bases. Germline V gene lookup returns CDR1 SGHTA and CDR2 FQGNSA. This CDR3 contains 16 residues. With V trimmed by 4 bases and J by 5 bases, 13 bases remained unmatched. CDR3 in amino acids: CASSSPQGNRGNEQYF. CDR3 nucleotides: TGTGCCAGCAGCTCTCCTCAAGGCAACAGGGGGAACGAGCAGTACTTC.

This clonotype has only a few counts. The chain employs TRBV27 and TRBJ1-5; D unclear. CDR1 is MNHEY, CDR2 SMNVEV, per germline (reference sequence). The CDR3 runs to 13 residues. V shed 0 bases and J shed 7 bases, with 7 bases lying between them. The CDR3 protein is CASSLSPVQPQHF. CDR3 DNA sequence: TGTGCCAGCAGTTTATCCCCTGTACAGCCCCAGCATTTT.

The chain uses TRBV12-3 or TRBV12-4 and TRBJ1-4; possibly TRBD1 for D (5 bases). Trimming took 6 bases from V and 7 from J, leaving 18 bases between them. This CDR3 has 15 amino acids. This CDR3 reads CASSRGDGETEKLFF. The CDR3 nucleotides are TGTGCCAGCAGCCGAGGGGACGGCGAAACTGAAAAACTGTTTTTT.

The gene calls are TRBV20-1 and TRBJ1-1; TRBD1 matches 8 bases. Germline V CDR1 and CDR2: DFQATT, SNEGSKA (reference sequence). V shed 6 bases and J 1 base; nucleotides not matched to a gene: 4. The CDR3 runs to 13 residues. CDR3 loop: CSARTGPNTEAFF. The CDR3 coding sequence is TGCAGTGCGAGGACAGGGCCGAACACTGAAGCTTTCTTT.

This clonotype was counted only a few times. V gene TRBV29-1 combines with J gene TRBJ1-1; the D gene is possibly TRBD1 (6 bases). Germline CDR1 is SQVTM and CDR2 is ANQGSEA. The CDR3 contains 14 residues. V lost 3 bases and J 0 bases, leaving 11 bases between the germline ends. CDR3 in DNA: TGCAGCGTTGACCTAGGACAGCTGAACACTGAAGCTTTCTTT. Protein product: CSVDLGQLNTEAFF.

In this sample, this clonotype turned up a few times. CDR3 amino acids: CASSASRGAMNTEAFF. The CDR3 DNA reads TGTGCCAGCAGCGCTTCCAGGGGCGCCATGAACACTGAAGCTTTCTTT. The chain links TRBV11-1 to TRBJ1-1; D might be TRBD1 (6 bases). CDR1 and CDR2 (germline): SGHAT, FQDESV (reference sequence). The CDR3 covers 16 residues. Trimming removed 5 bases at V and 0 bases at J, with 16 bases between.

This chain connects TRBV19 to TRBJ1-1, with unresolved D. Deletions cut 7 bases from V and 1 base from J, with 19 bases between. Germline lookup yields CDR1 LNHDA and CDR2 SQIVND (reference sequence). CDR3 size: 16 residues. In nucleotides, the CDR3 is TGTGCCAGTACCCCCAGGCGTCGGGGTCCGAACACTGAAGCTTTCTTT. Its protein is CASTPRRRGPNTEAFF.

J is TRBJ1-3 and V is TRBV7-9; perhaps TRBD1 as D (6 bases). The germline V gene encodes CDR1 SEHNR and CDR2 FQNEAQ (reference sequence). Trimming stripped 8 bases from V and 2 bases from J, with 16 bases between. The CDR3 has 15 amino acids. Here the CDR3 reads CASRSRGGAGNTIYF. The CDR3 nucleotides read TGTGCCAGCCGATCGCGAGGGGGTGCTGGAAACACCATATATTTT.

A few counts support this clonotype. The V call is TRBV7-9, the J call TRBJ2-1; D ambiguous. Germline lookup yields CDR1 SEHNR and CDR2 FQNEAQ (reference sequence). V lost 5 bases to trimming and J lost 1 base, with 12 bases between them. The CDR3 runs 15 residues. The CDR3 region has the DNA TGTGCCAGCAGCCCTCATCTTGCTTCCTACAATGAGCAGTTCTTC. Translated, it gives CASSPHLASYNEQFF.

In this sample, this clonotype turned up a few times. J is TRBJ2-2 and V is TRBV7-8; 14 positions match TRBD2. The CDR3 runs 21 residues. Germline CDR1 is SGHVS and CDR2 is FQNEAQ. With V trimmed by 0 bases and J by 2 bases, 11 bases remained unmatched. CDR3 DNA sequence: TGTGCCAGCAGCTTAGCCTTGGGACTAGCGGGGGCCGGGCTTAACACCGGGGAGCTGTTTTTT. Protein: CASSLALGLAGAGLNTGELFF.

This clonotype was observed many times. This chain connects TRBV7-2 to TRBJ1-1, with D unresolved. Trimming removed 2 bases at V and 2 bases at J, with 9 bases between. CDR1 SGHTA and CDR2 FQGNSA come from the germline V gene. This CDR3 contains 14 residues. DNA for the CDR3: TGTGCCAGCAGCTTATACAACTATAACACTGAAGCTTTCTTT. Protein: CASSLYNYNTEAFF.

The chain uses TRBV6-4 and TRBJ2-3, with D unclear. CDR1 is MRHNA, CDR2 SNTAGT, per germline. This CDR3 is built from 13 residues. Trimming cost V 2 bases and J 2 bases, with 5 bases left between them. The CDR3 bases are TGTGCCAGCAGTGACAAAGTCACAGATACGCAGTATTTT. Translated: CASSDKVTDTQYF.

The rearrangement links TRBV7-2 to TRBJ2-1; tentatively, D is TRBD2 (7 bases). Trimming removed 7 bases from V and 12 bases from J, with 25 bases in between. Germline lookup yields CDR1 SGHTA and CDR2 FQGNSA. The length of the CDR3 is 15 residues. The CDR3 DNA sequence: TGTGCCAGCACCTCAAGGGGGGGCGACTTGTTGGGGCAGTTCTTC. It translates to CASTSRGGDLLGQFF.

This clonotype was recorded a few times. The chain uses TRBV27 and TRBJ2-3, with 11 bases that match TRBD2. This CDR3 comprises 16 residues. CDR1 MNHEY and CDR2 SMNVEV come from the germline V gene (reference sequence). The ends lost 3 bases at V and 2 bases at J; junction bases unmatched: 4. The chain's CDR3 is CASSFGLAGATDTQYF. CDR3 DNA sequence: TGTGCCAGCAGTTTCGGACTAGCGGGCGCCACAGATACGCAGTATTTT.

V is TRBV6-6 and J is TRBJ2-7; TRBD1 aligns across 8 bases. Trimming removed 6 bases from V and 1 base from J; junction bases left unmatched: 5. Germline values: CDR1 MNHNY, CDR2 SVGAGI (reference sequence). The CDR3 runs 14 residues. The CDR3 nucleotides read TGTGCCAGCAGGCAGGGGGCCCGATCCTACGAGCAGTACTTC. This translates into CASRQGARSYEQYF.

As regards this clonotype: Lacking the conserved final phenylalanine or tryptophan, this CDR3 likely reflects a read error. This chain connects TRBV6-1 to TRBJ2-7, with TRBD1 as a possible D gene (5 bases). V dropped 6 bases and J dropped 2 bases, with 23 bases sitting between them. Germline CDR1 and CDR2: MNHNS and SASEGT. The length of the CDR3 is 17 residues. The CDR3, as DNA: TGTGCCAGCAGCTCCCGGATCACAGGCTACCTTCCCTACGAGCAGTACTTA. Translation: CASSSRITGYLPYEQYL.

The chain joins TRBV14 to TRBJ2-2, with D possibly matching TRBD1 (8 bases). The CDR3 sequence is 21 residues long. V lost 1 base, J lost 4 bases, and 28 bases lay in between. From germline, CDR1 is SGHDN and CDR2 FVKESK. In nucleotides, the CDR3 is TGTGCCAGCAGCCAAGTGGCCCTAATATCCGGACAGGGAGGGAGCACCGGGGAGCTGTTTTTT. Amino acids: CASSQVALISGQGGSTGELFF.

This clonotype was seen a few times. This chain joins TRBV7-2 and TRBJ1-5; D gene uncertain. Trimming shortened V by 2 bases and J by 2 bases, and 13 bases separated the two germline ends. The CDR3 sequence is 16 residues long. Germline CDR1 reads SGHTA; CDR2 reads FQGNSA. CDR3 DNA: TGTGCCAGCAGCTTAAGCTTCCAGGTGGGCAATCAGCCCCAGCATTTT. Encoded protein: CASSLSFQVGNQPQHF.

The chain uses TRBV12-3 or TRBV12-4 and TRBJ2-7; TRBD1 is a possible D gene (6 bases). CDR3 length: 15 residues. CDR3 residues: CAIPDRRRLSYEQYF. CDR3 bases: TGTGCGATCCCCGACAGGAGGCGTCTTTCCTACGAGCAGTACTTC.

The CDR3 reads CASSPGQGYYTF. CDR3 DNA: TGTGCCAGCAGCCCAGGACAGGGATACTACACCTTC. This sequence joins TRBV12-3 or TRBV12-4 and TRBJ1-2; 8 positions agree with TRBD1. Unmatched junction bases numbered 7, after V lost 6 bases and J lost 10 bases. The CDR3 runs to 12 residues.

This clonotype has just a few counts. The CDR3 loop is CASSPQGRFEETQYF. CDR3 nucleotide sequence: TGTGCCAGCAGCCCACAGGGGAGATTTGAAGAGACCCAGTACTTC. The chain couples TRBV7-2 to TRBJ2-5; 7 nucleotides line up with TRBD1. Germline V gene lookup returns CDR1 SGHTA and CDR2 FQGNSA. The J segment lost 3 bases and the V segment lost 5 bases, leaving 9 bases of the junction unmatched. CDR3 size: 15 residues.